A single sample is the source of the 5 T cell receptor beta chains below, sequenced in a study of blood T cell repertoires in COVID-19. Libraries were prepared by immunoSEQ multiplex PCR; TCRdb keeps only in-frame clonotypes and omits some of them. The sample yields around 56,000 clones, about 89% seen once. The sequenced sample consisted of peripheral blood. These receptors originate from a woman between 55 and 75 years old with active or convalescent COVID-19.

This clone was counted once. The J gene is TRBJ1-3, the V gene TRBV28; D is perhaps TRBD1 (5 bases). Germline V gene data show CDR1 as MDHEN and CDR2 as SYDVKM. The length of the CDR3 is 14 residues. V was shortened by 8 bases and J by 0 bases, with 11 bases between the two germline ends. The CDR3 bases are TGTGCCAGCCGCGGGGGGGGCTCTGGAAACACCATATATTTT. The encoded protein is CASRGGGSGNTIYF.

V usage is TRBV6-2 or TRBV6-3 and J usage is TRBJ2-3, with 10 bases identical to TRBD1. Trimming cost V 5 bases and J 2 bases; bases outside gene matches: 13. CDR1 MNHEY and CDR2 SVGEGT come from the germline V gene. The CDR3 sequence is 18 residues long. Here the CDR3 DNA reads TGTGCCAGCAGTGGGGGACAGGGGTCTCGGCCTTTCACAGATACGCAGTATTTT. This sequence encodes CASSGGQGSRPFTDTQYF.

The rearrangement joins TRBV28 to TRBJ2-3; D unclear. CDR1 MDHEN and CDR2 SYDVKM come from the germline V gene. V lost 4 bases to trimming and J lost 2 bases, with 13 bases between them. This CDR3 has 15 amino acids. Here the CDR3 reads CASSSPPGTTDTQYF. In DNA form, the CDR3 reads TGTGCCAGCAGTTCCCCGCCAGGTACCACAGATACGCAGTATTTT.

The sample holds one count of this clone. The rearrangement links TRBV9 to TRBJ1-4; D gene uncertain. The germline V and J ends were trimmed by 3 bases and 4 bases, with 7 bases remaining between them. The germline gives CDR1 SGDLS, CDR2 YYNGEE. The CDR3 covers 13 residues. The CDR3 sequence is CASSAGLNEKLFF. CDR3 nucleotide sequence: TGTGCCAGCAGCGCAGGACTTAATGAAAAACTGTTTTTT.

V gene TRBV12-5 combines with J gene TRBJ1-2, with a tentative D call TRBD1 (6 bases). Trimming removed 1 base at V and 2 bases at J, with 14 bases between. Germline V CDR1 and CDR2: LGHNT, FRNRAP. This CDR3 contains 16 residues. For the CDR3, the DNA is TGTGCTAGTGGTTTGGGCGGACAGAGCTCGAACTATGGCTACACCTTC. It specifies CASGLGGQSSNYGYTF.